This TCR beta chain is drawn from a study of blood T cell repertoires in COVID-19. As handled by the study authors: Reference gene primer amplification gave nucleated cell count estimates. Here immunoSEQ multiplex PCR was the method, and the copy in TCRdb shows in-frame clones only, minus some. V and J calls and clone size follow that table, whereas D and trimming were derived from the DNA. The table shows approximately 180,000 clones, with 80% to 90% occurring only once. This CDR3 has 16 amino acids. Germline-derived CDR1 and CDR2 are SGHRS and YFSETQ. V lost 1 base and J lost 5, with 18 bases in between.

The sequenced sample was PBMCs or T cells enriched from blood (not recorded which). The chain joins TRBV5-1 to TRBJ1-1; D is possibly TRBD1 (5 bases). This TCR came from a woman in her thirties or forties with acute COVID-19. As DNA, the CDR3 is TGCGCCAGCAGCTTGTGGTCAGGGCCCCGTCCGACTGAAGCTTTCTTT. Translation: CASSLWSGPRPTEAFF. Drawing the rest from reference TRBV5-1 and TRBJ1-1, the complete variable domain is KAGVTQTPRYLIKTRGQQVTLSCSPISGHRSVSWYQQTPGQGLQFLFEYFSETQRNKGNFPGRFSGRQFSNSRSEMNVSTLELGDSALYLCASSLWSGPRPTEAFFGQGTRLTVV.